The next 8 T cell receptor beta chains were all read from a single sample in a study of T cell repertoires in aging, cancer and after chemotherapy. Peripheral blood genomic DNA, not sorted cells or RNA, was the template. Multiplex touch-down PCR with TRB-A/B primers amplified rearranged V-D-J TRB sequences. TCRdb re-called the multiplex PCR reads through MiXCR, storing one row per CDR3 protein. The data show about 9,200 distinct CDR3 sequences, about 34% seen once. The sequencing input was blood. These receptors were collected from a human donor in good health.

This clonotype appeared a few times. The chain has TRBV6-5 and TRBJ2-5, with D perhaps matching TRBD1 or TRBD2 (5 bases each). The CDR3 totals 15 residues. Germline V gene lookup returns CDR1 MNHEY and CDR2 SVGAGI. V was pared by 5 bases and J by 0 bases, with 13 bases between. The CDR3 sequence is CASSPPGRYQETQYF. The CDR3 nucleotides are TGTGCCAGCAGTCCTCCGGGACGCTACCAAGAGACCCAGTACTTC.

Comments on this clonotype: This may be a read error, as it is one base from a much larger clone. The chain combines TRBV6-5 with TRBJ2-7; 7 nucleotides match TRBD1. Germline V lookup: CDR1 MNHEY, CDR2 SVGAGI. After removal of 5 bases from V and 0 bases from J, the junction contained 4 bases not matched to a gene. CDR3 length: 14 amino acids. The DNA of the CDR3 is TGTGCCAGCAGTCCAAGACAGGGCTCCTACGAGCAGTACGTC. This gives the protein CASSPRQGSYEQYV.

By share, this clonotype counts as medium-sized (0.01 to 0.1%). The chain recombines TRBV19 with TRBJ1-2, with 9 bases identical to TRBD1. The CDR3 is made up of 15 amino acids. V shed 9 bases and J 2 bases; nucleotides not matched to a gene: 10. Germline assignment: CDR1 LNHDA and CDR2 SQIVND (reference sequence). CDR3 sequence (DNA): TGTGCCAGCCGGGACAGGGTCCTTCCAAACTATGGCTACACCTTC. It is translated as CASRDRVLPNYGYTF.

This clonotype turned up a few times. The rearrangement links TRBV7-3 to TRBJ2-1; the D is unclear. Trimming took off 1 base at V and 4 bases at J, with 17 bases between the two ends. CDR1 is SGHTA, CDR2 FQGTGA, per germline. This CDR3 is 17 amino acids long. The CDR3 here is CASSLNGNGNFYNEQFF. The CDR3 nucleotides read TGTGCCAGCAGCTTAAACGGTAATGGCAACTTTTACAATGAGCAGTTCTTC.

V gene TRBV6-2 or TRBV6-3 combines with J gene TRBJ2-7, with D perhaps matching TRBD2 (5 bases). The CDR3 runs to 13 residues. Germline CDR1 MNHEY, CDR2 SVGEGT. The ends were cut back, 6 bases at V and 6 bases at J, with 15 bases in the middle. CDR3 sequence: CASSPSGSGEQYF. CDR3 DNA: TGTGCCAGCAGCCCCTCGGGGAGCGGCGAGCAGTACTTC.

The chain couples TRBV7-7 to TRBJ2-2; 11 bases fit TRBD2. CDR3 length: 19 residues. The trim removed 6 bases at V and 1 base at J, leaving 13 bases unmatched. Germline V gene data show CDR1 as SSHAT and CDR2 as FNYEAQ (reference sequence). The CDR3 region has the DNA TGTGCCAGCAGTTCCTATCCTAGACTAGCGGGGAAGAACACCGGGGAGCTGTTTTTT. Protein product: CASSSYPRLAGKNTGELFF.

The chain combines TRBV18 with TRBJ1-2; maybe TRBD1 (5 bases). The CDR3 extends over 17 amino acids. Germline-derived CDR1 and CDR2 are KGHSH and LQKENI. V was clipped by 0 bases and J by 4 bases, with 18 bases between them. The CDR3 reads CASSPPLLGTGGYGYTF. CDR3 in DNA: TGTGCCAGCTCACCACCTCTTCTTGGGACGGGGGGCTATGGCTACACCTTC. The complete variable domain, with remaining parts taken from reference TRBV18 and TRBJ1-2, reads NAGVMQNPRHLVRRRGQEARLRCSPMKGHSHVYWYRQLPEEGLKFMVYLQKENIIDESGMPKERFSAEFPKEGPSILRIQQVVRGDSAAYFCASSPPLLGTGGYGYTFGSGTRLTVV.

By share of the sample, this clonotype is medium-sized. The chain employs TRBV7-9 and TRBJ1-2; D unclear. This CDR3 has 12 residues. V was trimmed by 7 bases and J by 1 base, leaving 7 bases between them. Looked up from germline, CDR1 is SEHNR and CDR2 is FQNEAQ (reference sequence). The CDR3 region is CASTAVNYGYTF. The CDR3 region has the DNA TGTGCCAGCACGGCAGTTAACTATGGCTACACCTTC.